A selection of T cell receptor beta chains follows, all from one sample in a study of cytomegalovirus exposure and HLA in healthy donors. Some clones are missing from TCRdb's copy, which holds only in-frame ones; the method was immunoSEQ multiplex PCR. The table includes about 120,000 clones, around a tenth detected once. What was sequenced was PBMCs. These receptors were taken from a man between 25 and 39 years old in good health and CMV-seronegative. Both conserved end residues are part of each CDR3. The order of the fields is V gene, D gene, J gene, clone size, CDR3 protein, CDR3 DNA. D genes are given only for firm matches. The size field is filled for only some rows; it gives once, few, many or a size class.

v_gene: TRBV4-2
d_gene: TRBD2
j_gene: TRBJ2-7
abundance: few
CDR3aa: CASSQEAGGDYEQYF
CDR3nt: TGTGCCAGCAGCCAAGAAGCCGGGGGGGACTACGAGCAGTACTTC

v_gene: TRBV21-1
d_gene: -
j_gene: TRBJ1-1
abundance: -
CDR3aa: CASSKQGRMNTEAFF
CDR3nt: TGTGCCAGCAGCAAACAGGGGCGTATGAACACTGAAGCTTTCTTT

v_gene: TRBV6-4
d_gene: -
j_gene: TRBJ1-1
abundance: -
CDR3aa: CASSDGGANPAAFF
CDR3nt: TGTGCCAGCAGTGACGGGGGGGCGAACCCTGCAGCTTTCTTT

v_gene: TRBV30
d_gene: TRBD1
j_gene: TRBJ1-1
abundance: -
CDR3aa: CAWGQGLAEAFF
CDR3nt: TGTGCCTGGGGACAGGGGCTAGCTGAAGCTTTCTTT

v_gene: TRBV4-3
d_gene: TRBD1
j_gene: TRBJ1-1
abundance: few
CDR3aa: CASSRTGRNTEAFF
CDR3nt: TGCGCCAGCAGCCGGACAGGGAGGAACACTGAAGCTTTCTTT

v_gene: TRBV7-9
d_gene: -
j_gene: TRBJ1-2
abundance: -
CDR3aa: CASSMGTGGNTF
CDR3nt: TGTGCCAGCAGCATGGGAACGGGGGGAAACACCTTC

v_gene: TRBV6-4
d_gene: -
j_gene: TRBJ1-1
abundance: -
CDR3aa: CASSLDRNTEAFF
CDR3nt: TGTGCCAGCTCGTTGGACAGGAACACTGAAGCTTTCTTT

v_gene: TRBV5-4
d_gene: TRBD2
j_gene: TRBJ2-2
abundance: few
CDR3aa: CASSPSGMNTGELFF
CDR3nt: TGTGCCAGCAGCCCCAGCGGGATGAACACCGGGGAGCTGTTTTTT

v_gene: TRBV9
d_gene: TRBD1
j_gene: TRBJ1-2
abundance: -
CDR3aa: CASSPGQGNYGYTF
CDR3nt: TGTGCCAGCAGCCCTGGACAGGGAAACTATGGCTACACCTTC

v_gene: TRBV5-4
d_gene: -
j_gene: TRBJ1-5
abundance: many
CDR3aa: CASSRDNQPQHF
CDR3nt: TGTGCCAGCAGCAGAGATAATCAGCCCCAGCATTTT

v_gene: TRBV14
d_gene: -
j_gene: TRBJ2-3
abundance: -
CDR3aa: CASSRWTRILDTQYF
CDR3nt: TGTGCCAGCAGCCGTTGGACTCGGATTCTAGATACGCAGTATTTT

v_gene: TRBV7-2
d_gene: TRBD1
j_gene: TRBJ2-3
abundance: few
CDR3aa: CASSSRDRGTTDTQYF
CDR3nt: TGTGCCAGCAGCTCCCGGGACAGGGGTACCACAGATACGCAGTATTTT

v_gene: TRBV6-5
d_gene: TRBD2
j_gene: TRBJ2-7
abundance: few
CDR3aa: CASTLIRGGRQYF
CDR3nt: TGTGCCAGCACCCTAATACGCGGGGGTCGACAGTACTTC

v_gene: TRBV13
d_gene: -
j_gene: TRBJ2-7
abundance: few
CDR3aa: CASSLPSSDEQYF
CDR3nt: TGTGCCAGCAGCCTCCCTAGCAGCGACGAGCAGTACTTC

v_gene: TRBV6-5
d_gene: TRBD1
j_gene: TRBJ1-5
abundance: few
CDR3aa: CASRQTGGYQPQHF
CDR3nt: TGTGCCAGCAGACAAACAGGGGGCTATCAGCCCCAGCATTTT

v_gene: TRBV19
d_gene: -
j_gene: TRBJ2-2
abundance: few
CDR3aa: CASSMGWSGTNTGELFF
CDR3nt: TGTGCCAGTAGTATGGGGTGGTCAGGGACTAACACCGGGGAGCTGTTTTTT

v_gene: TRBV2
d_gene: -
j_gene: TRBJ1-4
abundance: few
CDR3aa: CASSTGRNEKLFF
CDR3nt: TGTGCCAGCAGTACCGGTCGGAATGAAAAACTGTTTTTT

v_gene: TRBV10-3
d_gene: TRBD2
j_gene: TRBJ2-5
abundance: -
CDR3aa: CAISKGLAGDGETQYF
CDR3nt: TGTGCCATCAGTAAGGGACTAGCGGGGGATGGGGAGACCCAGTACTTC

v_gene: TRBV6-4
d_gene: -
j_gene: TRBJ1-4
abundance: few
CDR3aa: CASSDSGLRSDNEKLFF
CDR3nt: TGTGCCAGCAGTGACTCTGGACTAAGGAGCGATAATGAAAAACTGTTTTTT

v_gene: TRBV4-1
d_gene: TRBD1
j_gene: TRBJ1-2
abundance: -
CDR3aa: CASSQGRDSSYGYTF
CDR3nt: TGCGCCAGCAGCCAAGGGAGGGACAGCTCCTATGGCTACACCTTC

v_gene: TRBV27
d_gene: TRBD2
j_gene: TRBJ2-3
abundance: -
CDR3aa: CASSLLMTSGSTDTQYF
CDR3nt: TGTGCCAGCAGTTTATTAATGACTAGCGGTAGCACAGATACGCAGTATTTT

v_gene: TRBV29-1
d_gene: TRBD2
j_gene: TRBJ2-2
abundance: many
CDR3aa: CSVQRGGLDTGELFF
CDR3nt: TGCAGCGTGCAACGGGGGGGCCTGGACACCGGGGAGCTGTTTTTT

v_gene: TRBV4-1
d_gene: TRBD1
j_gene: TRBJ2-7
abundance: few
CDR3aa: CASSQDRGQGYEQYF
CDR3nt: TGCGCCAGCAGCCAAGATCGGGGACAGGGCTACGAGCAGTACTTC

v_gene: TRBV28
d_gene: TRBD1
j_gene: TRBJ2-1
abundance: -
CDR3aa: CASRGIRQGNEQFF
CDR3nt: TGTGCCAGCAGGGGGATCCGACAGGGCAATGAGCAGTTCTTC

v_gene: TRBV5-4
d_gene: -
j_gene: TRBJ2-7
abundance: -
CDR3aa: CASSLAGGGGYEQYF
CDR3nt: TGTGCCAGCAGCTTGGCCGGAGGGGGCGGGTACGAGCAGTACTTC

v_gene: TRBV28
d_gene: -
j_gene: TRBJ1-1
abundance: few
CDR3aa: CASSLRRTMNTEAFF
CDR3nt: TGTGCCAGCAGTTTAAGACGGACTATGAACACTGAAGCTTTCTTT

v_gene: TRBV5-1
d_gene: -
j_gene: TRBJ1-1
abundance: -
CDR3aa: CASSLGQPPEAFF
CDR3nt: TGCGCCAGCAGCTTGGGACAGCCGCCTGAAGCTTTCTTT

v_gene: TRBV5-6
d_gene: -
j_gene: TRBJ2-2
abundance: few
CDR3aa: CASSFKVHTAAGELFF
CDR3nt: TGTGCCAGCAGCTTTAAGGTTCACACCGCGGCCGGGGAGCTGTTTTTT

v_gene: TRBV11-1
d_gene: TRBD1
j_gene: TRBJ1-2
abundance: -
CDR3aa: CASSPYRGVVYGYTF
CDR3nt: TGTGCCAGCAGCCCATACAGGGGGGTCGTCTATGGCTACACCTTC

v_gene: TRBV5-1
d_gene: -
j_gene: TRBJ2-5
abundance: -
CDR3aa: CASSFGGAGAWETQYF
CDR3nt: TGCGCCAGCAGCTTTGGTGGAGCGGGCGCCTGGGAGACCCAGTACTTC

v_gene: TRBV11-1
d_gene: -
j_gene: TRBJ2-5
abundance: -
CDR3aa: CASSRMGQVGQEETQYF
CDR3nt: TGTGCCAGCAGCCGAATGGGCCAGGTGGGGCAGGAAGAGACCCAGTACTTC

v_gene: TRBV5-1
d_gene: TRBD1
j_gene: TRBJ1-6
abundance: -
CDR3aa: CASSLTGDNSPLHF
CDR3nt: TGCGCCAGCAGCTTGACAGGGGATAATTCACCCCTCCACTTT

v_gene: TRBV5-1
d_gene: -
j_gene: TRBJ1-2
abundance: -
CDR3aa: CASSQNYGYTF
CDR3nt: TGCGCCAGCAGCCAGAACTATGGCTACACCTTC

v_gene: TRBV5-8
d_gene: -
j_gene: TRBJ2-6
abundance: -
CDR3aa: CASSLFIGGAGANVLTF
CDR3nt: TGTGCCAGCAGCTTGTTTATAGGGGGGGCTGGGGCCAACGTCCTGACTTTC

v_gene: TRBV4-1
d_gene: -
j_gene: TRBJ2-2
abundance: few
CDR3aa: CASSQTDGDPANTGELFF
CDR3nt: TGCGCCAGCAGCCAAACCGACGGAGACCCCGCGAACACCGGGGAGCTGTTTTTT

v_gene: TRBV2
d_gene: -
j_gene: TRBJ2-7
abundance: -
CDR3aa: CASTGHPTSYEQYF
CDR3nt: TGTGCCAGCACCGGACATCCGACCTCCTACGAGCAGTACTTC

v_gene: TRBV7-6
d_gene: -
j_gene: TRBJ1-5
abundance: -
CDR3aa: CASSLLQGNQPQHF
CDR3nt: TGTGCCAGCAGCTTATTACAGGGTAATCAGCCCCAGCATTTT

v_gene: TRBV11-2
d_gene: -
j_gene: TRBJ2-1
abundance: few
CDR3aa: CASSLNGGSYNEQFF
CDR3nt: TGTGCCAGCAGCTTAAACGGGGGCTCCTACAATGAGCAGTTCTTC

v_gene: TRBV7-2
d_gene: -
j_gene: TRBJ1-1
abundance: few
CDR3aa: CASSLVRRNTEAFF
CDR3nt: TGTGCCAGCAGCTTAGTCCGGAGGAACACTGAAGCTTTCTTT